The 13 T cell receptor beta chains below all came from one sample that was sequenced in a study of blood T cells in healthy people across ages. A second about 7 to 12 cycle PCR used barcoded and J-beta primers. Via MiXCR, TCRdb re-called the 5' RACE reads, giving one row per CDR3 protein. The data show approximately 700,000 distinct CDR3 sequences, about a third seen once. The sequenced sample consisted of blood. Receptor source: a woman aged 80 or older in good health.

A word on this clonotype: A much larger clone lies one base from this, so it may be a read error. The CDR3 bases are TGCAGCGTTGGAGGCGGCACACCTAGCACAGATACGCAGTATTTT. This sequence encodes CSVGGGTPSTDTQYF. This sequence joins TRBV29-1 and TRBJ2-3; D remains ambiguous. Germline values: CDR1 SQVTM, CDR2 ANQGSEA. Trimming stripped 4 bases from V and 0 bases from J, with 14 bases between. This CDR3 has 15 amino acids.

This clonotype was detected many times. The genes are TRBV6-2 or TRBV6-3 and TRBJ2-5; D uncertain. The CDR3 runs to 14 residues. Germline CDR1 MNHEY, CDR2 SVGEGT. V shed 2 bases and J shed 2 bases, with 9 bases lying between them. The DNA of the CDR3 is TGTGCCAGCAGTTACGGCAGCGTACAAGAGACCCAGTACTTC. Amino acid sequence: CASSYGSVQETQYF.

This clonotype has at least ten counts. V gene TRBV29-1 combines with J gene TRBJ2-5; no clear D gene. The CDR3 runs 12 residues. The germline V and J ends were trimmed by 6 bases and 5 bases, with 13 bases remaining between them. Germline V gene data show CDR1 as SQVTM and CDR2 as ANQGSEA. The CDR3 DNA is TGCAGCGTGGTCGACGGTGGGGAGACCCAGTACTTC. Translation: CSVVDGGETQYF. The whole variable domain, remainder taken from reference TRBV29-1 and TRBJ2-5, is SAVISQKPSRDICQRGTSLTIQCQVDSQVTMMFWYRQQPGQSLTLIATANQGSEATYESGFVIDKFPISRPNLTFSTLTVSNMSPEDSSIYLCSVVDGGETQYFGPGTRLLVL.

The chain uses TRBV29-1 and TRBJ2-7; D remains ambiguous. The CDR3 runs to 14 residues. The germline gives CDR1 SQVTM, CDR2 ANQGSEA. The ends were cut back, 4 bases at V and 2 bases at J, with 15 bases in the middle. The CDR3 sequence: CSVVGSYTTYEQYF. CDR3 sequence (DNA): TGCAGCGTTGTGGGTTCATATACCACCTACGAGCAGTACTTC.

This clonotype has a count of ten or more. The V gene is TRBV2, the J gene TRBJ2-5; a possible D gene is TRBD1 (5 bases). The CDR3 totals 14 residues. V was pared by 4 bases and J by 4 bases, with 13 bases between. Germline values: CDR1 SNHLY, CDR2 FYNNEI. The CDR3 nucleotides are TGTGCCAGCAGTGCTAGGGCGCAGGGAGAGACCCAGTACTTC. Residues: CASSARAQGETQYF.

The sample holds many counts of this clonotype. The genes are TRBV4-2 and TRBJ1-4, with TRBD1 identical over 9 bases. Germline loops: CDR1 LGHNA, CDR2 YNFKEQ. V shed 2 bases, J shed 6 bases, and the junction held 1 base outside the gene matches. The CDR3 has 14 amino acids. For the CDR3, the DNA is TGTGCCAGCAGCCAACGACAGGGGGATGAAAAACTGTTTTTT. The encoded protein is CASSQRQGDEKLFF.

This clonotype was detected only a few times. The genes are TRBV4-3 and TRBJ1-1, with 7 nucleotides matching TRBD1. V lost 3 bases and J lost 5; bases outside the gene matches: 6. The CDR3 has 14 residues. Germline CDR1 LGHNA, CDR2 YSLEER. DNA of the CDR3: TGCGCCAGCAGCCATGGGACAGTGAGGACTGAAGCTTTCTTT. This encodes CASSHGTVRTEAFF.

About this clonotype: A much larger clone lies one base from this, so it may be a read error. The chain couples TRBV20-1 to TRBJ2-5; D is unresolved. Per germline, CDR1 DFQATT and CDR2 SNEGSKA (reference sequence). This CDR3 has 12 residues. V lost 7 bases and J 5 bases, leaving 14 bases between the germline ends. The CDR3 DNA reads TGCAGTGTCAACGGGTTGGCGGAGACCCAGTACTTC. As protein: CSVNGLAETQYF.

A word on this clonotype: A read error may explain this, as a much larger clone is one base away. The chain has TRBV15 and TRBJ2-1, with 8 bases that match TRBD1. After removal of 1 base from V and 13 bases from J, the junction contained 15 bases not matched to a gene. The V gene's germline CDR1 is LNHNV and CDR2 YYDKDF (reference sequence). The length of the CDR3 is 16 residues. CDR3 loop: CATSRGTGRNGETQFF. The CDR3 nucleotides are TGTGCCACCAGCAGAGGGACAGGGCGAAATGGAGAGACCCAGTTCTTC.

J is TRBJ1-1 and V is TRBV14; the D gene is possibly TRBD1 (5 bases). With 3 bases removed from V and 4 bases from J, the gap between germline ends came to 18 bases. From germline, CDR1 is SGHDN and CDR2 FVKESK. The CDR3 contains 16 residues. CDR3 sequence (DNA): TGTGCCAGCAGCCAGGCCCCCTTGGGGGGGGGCACTGAAGCTTTCTTT. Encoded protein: CASSQAPLGGGTEAFF.

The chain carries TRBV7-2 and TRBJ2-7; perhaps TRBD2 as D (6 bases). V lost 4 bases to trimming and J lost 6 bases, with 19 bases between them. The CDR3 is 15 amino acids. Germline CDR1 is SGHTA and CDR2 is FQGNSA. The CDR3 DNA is TGTGCCAGCAGCTACCTCGGCGGGGTGGTCTTCGAGCAGTACTTC. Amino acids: CASSYLGGVVFEQYF.

DNA for the CDR3: TGTGCCAGCAGATCAGGACTAGCGGGCAGATACAATGAGCAGTTCTTC. Protein: CASRSGLAGRYNEQFF. The genes are TRBV6-2 or TRBV6-3 and TRBJ2-1; TRBD2 matches 11 bases. Trimming cost V 6 bases and J 4 bases; bases outside gene matches: 8. CDR3 size: 16 residues. Germline lookup yields CDR1 MNHEY and CDR2 SVGEGT.

CDR3 residues: CSALRGYNEQFF. The CDR3 coding sequence is TGCAGCGCCCTTAGGGGCTACAATGAGCAGTTCTTC. The gene calls are TRBV29-1 and TRBJ2-1; D possibly corresponds to TRBD1 (5 bases). The V gene lost 7 bases and the J gene lost 3 bases, with 10 bases spanning the gap. The CDR3 is made up of 12 amino acids. In germline, CDR1 is SQVTM, CDR2 ANQGSEA.